The present T cell receptor (beta chain) was sequenced within a study of control samples from healthy donors and cancer patients. In this sample, this clone turned up once. CDR1 is KGHSH and CDR2 is LQKENI in the germline V gene. The CDR3 is 15 residues long. Trimming pared 8 bases from V and 3 bases from J, leaving 17 bases between. Only in-frame clones appear in the TCRdb table, and some are missing; sequencing was by immunoSEQ multiplex PCR. The data contain 130,000 or so clones, about 87% of them seen just once; the ten biggest clones take up about 2.9%. Material for sequencing was blood. This receptor was identified in a man aged 60 to 75 in good health. The chain couples TRBV18 to TRBJ2-1; a weak D match, TRBD2 (6 bases). The CDR3, as DNA: TGTGCCAGCGGGACCGGGACTCCCGTCTACAATGAGCAGTTCTTC. It is translated as CASGTGTPVYNEQFF. The whole variable domain, remainder taken from reference TRBV18 and TRBJ2-1, is NAGVMQNPRHLVRRRGQEARLRCSPMKGHSHVYWYRQLPEEGLKFMVYLQKENIIDESGMPKERFSAEFPKEGPSILRIQQVVRGDSAAYFCASGTGTPVYNEQFFGPGTRLTVL.